Following are 17 T cell receptor beta chains from one sample sequenced in a study of regulatory T cells in long-lasting Graves disease. The time point: persistent/refractory GD, antithyroid drugs over 5 years with positive TRAb. Scientists built the TCR library using RNA that was extracted from PBMCs. Arm-PCR with iRepertoire HTBI primers amplified the CDR3 regions for these TCR beta libraries. One entry per CDR3 protein, called by TCRdb with MiXCR from the multiplex PCR reads. In the table there are about 470,000 distinct CDR3 sequences, around 21% of which are singletons. The sequencing used peripheral blood mononuclear cells (PBMCs), collected when the disease was refractory, from a patient treated with antithyroid drugs. These receptors originate from a female donor with Graves disease.

The sample holds a few counts of this clonotype. The chain is built from TRBV9 and TRBJ1-1; 8 bases are a match to TRBD1. Germline V gives CDR1 SGDLS, CDR2 YYNGEE. The CDR3 consists of 13 residues. Trimming took 2 bases from V and 11 from J; bases not matched to a gene: 8. The CDR3 protein is CASSVGTGQEAFF. The CDR3 nucleotides read TGTGCCAGCAGCGTTGGGACAGGTCAAGAGGCTTTCTTT.

This clonotype is a singleton in its sample. This may be a read error: a much more frequent sequence differs by one nucleotide. The gene calls are TRBV28 and TRBJ2-5; 7 positions agree with TRBD2. The CDR3 is made up of 16 amino acids. V was pared by 5 bases and J by 5 bases, with 14 bases of the junction left unmatched. Per the germline V gene, CDR1 is MDHEN and CDR2 is SYDVKM. The CDR3 sequence is CASSLSGGSIGETQYF. DNA of the CDR3: TGTGCCAGCAGTCTTAGTGGCGGGAGCATAGGTGAGACCCAGTACTTC.

This clonotype was picked up a small number of times. The gene calls are TRBV10-2 and TRBJ1-5; the D is unclear. Trimming shortened V by 2 bases and J by 7 bases, and 6 bases separated the two germline ends. Germline values: CDR1 WSHSY, CDR2 SAAADI. CDR3 length: 12 residues. The CDR3 sequence: CASSEVGQPQHF. The CDR3 nucleotides are TGCGCCAGCAGTGAGGTGGGCCAGCCCCAGCATTTT.

This clonotype showed up many times. This chain joins TRBV28 and TRBJ2-7, with 7 bases that match TRBD2. The CDR3 length is 15 residues. V lost 6 bases, J lost 2 bases, and 10 bases stayed unmatched. Germline V gives CDR1 MDHEN, CDR2 SYDVKM. The DNA of the CDR3 is TGTGCCAGCAGATCAAGCGGGGCCCCCACCTACGAGCAGTACTTC. As protein: CASRSSGAPTYEQYF.

The V gene is TRBV7-3, the J gene TRBJ2-2; 9 nucleotides match TRBD1. This CDR3 region has 14 residues. Germline loops: CDR1 SGHTA, CDR2 FQGTGA. The V segment lost 5 bases and the J segment 5 bases; nucleotides outside the gene matches: 3. The CDR3 loop reads CASSLQGATGELFF. The CDR3 DNA sequence: TGTGCCAGCAGCCTACAGGGGGCAACCGGGGAGCTGTTTTTT.

The chain combines TRBV27 with TRBJ2-5; TRBD1 is a possible D gene (6 bases). Germline CDR1 MNHEY, CDR2 SMNVEV (reference sequence). The CDR3 is made up of 15 amino acids. V was clipped by 0 bases and J by 5 bases, with 13 bases between them. As DNA, the CDR3 is TGTGCCAGCAGTTTATCTTCACAGGGTGTGGAGACCCAGTACTTC. Its protein product is CASSLSSQGVETQYF.

This clonotype was counted between two and nine times. J is TRBJ2-7 and V is TRBV7-6, with D possibly being TRBD2 (5 bases). Trimming cost V 3 bases and J 3 bases, with 12 bases left between them. CDR1 and CDR2 from the germline V gene are SGHVS and FNYEAQ. The CDR3 runs to 14 residues. The CDR3 DNA is TGTGCCAGCAGCTTTGAACTAGGACTCTACGAGCAGTACTTC. Translation gives CASSFELGLYEQYF. The full variable domain, completed using reference TRBV7-6 and TRBJ2-7, is GAGVSQSPRYKVTKRGQDVALRCDPISGHVSLYWYRQALGQGPEFLTYFNYEAQQDKSGLPNDRFSAERPEGSISTLTIQRTEQRDSAMYRCASSFELGLYEQYFGPGTRLTVT.

CDR3 protein: CASSFEPNSYNEQYF. For the CDR3, the DNA is TGTGCCAGCAGTTTCGAGCCGAACTCCTACAATGAGCAGTACTTC. The chain combines TRBV6-9 with TRBJ2-4; the D is unclear. CDR1 and CDR2 (germline): MNHGY, SVAAGI. The CDR3 has 15 residues. V lost 4 bases and J 13 bases, leaving 23 bases between the germline ends.

This chain uses TRBV5-6 with TRBJ2-6, with D possibly matching TRBD2 (5 bases). Germline CDR1 SGHDT, CDR2 YYEEEE. V lost 6 bases to trimming and J lost 0 bases, with 13 bases between them. The CDR3 consists of 16 residues. CDR3 sequence: CASTFPGFSGANVLTF. Written as DNA, the CDR3 is TGTGCCAGCACCTTCCCGGGGTTCTCTGGGGCCAACGTCCTGACTTTC.

This clonotype was seen repeatedly, ten times or more. This sequence joins TRBV28 and TRBJ2-5, with D possibly matching TRBD2 (5 bases). The germline V and J ends were trimmed by 6 bases and 4 bases, with 21 bases remaining between them. This CDR3 has 16 residues. Germline V gives CDR1 MDHEN, CDR2 SYDVKM. The CDR3 is CASRPDYGRAGETQYF. DNA of the CDR3: TGTGCCAGCAGACCTGACTACGGCCGTGCGGGAGAGACCCAGTACTTC.

In its sample, this clonotype was seen many times. The J gene is TRBJ1-2, the V gene TRBV12-3 or TRBV12-4, with D unresolved. The CDR3 has 14 residues. Trimming took off 5 bases at V and 4 bases at J, with 14 bases between the two ends. The CDR3 is CASSIGRRGYGYTF. The DNA for the CDR3 is TGTGCCAGCAGTATCGGACGACGGGGCTATGGCTACACCTTC.

Ten or more counts support this clonotype. The gene calls are TRBV7-2 and TRBJ2-5; TRBD2 is a possible D gene (6 bases). The CDR3 totals 14 residues. V was cut by 7 bases and J by 2 bases, with 14 bases left in between. Looked up from germline, CDR1 is SGHTA and CDR2 is FQGNSA. CDR3 in amino acids: CASTPGGRQETQYF. The CDR3 bases are TGTGCCAGCACCCCCGGAGGGCGGCAAGAGACCCAGTACTTC.

This clonotype was counted many times. The chain joins TRBV27 to TRBJ2-7; tentatively, D is TRBD1 or TRBD2 (5 bases each). In germline, CDR1 is MNHEY, CDR2 SMNVEV (reference sequence). Trimming removed 5 bases at V and 2 bases at J, with 22 bases between. The CDR3 is 17 residues long. CDR3 sequence reads: CASSPRGPGRGTYEQYF. CDR3 nucleotides: TGTGCCAGCAGTCCCCGAGGCCCGGGACGTGGGACCTACGAGCAGTACTTC.

This clonotype was observed a handful of times. The rearrangement joins TRBV15 to TRBJ1-5; D is ambiguous. Per germline, CDR1 LNHNV and CDR2 YYDKDF (reference sequence). The CDR3 is 13 residues long. V was pared by 5 bases and J by 4 bases, with 9 bases between. The CDR3 loop reads CATSPLDNQPQHF. The CDR3 DNA follows: TGTGCCACCAGCCCCCTGGATAATCAGCCCCAGCATTTT. Variable domain in full (rest from reference TRBV15 and TRBJ1-5): DAMVIQNPRYQVTQFGKPVTLSCSQTLNHNVMYWYQQKSSQAPKLLFHYYDKDFNNEADTPDNFQSRRPNTSFCFLDIRSPGLGDTAMYLCATSPLDNQPQHFGDGTRLSIL.

The chain joins TRBV5-1 to TRBJ2-7, with 13 bases that match TRBD2. Germline V gene lookup returns CDR1 SGHRS and CDR2 YFSETQ. Trimming removed 6 bases from V and 6 bases from J; junction bases left unmatched: 6. This CDR3 region has 14 residues. CDR3 nucleotide sequence: TGCGCCAGCACAAGGACTAGCGGGAGTAGCGAGCAGTACTTC. This codes for CASTRTSGSSEQYF.

The chain has TRBV6-1 and TRBJ1-5, with 9 bases aligning to TRBD1. Germline V lookup: CDR1 MNHNS, CDR2 SASEGT. J lost 6 bases, V lost 6 bases, and 9 bases had no gene match. This CDR3 is built from 15 residues. CDR3 loop: CASSLQGALAQPQHF. The CDR3 DNA reads as TGTGCCAGCAGCTTACAGGGGGCTCTTGCTCAGCCCCAGCATTTT.

The V and J genes are TRBV6-1 and TRBJ2-3, with D uncertain. In germline, CDR1 is MNHNS, CDR2 SASEGT. This CDR3 spans 15 amino acids. Trimming stripped 7 bases from V and 6 bases from J, with 20 bases between. This chain's CDR3 is CASILTNPWSDTQYF. CDR3 DNA sequence: TGTGCCAGCATCTTGACGAACCCCTGGTCCGATACGCAGTATTTT.